The source of this T cell receptor (beta chain) is a study of graft-versus-host responses after intestinal transplantation. Turning to the study itself: Recipients received multivisceral, liver-intestinal, or isolated intestinal transplants. All recipients were given anti-thymocyte globulin induction, and tacrolimus and steroids were then administered for 3 to 4 years. General study points: Some GvH clones were seen earlier in gut or blood, suggesting intestinal origin. With peak circulating GvH clone levels came an association with early post-transplant HvG declines.

The assay was immunoSEQ multiplex PCR, and TCRdb's table has in-frame clones only and misses some. Here the sample spans under 45,000 clones, less than 95% being singletons. Concerning this clone itself: Its matching antigen is unknown.

Looked up from germline, CDR1 is SNHLY and CDR2 is FYNNEI. J gave up 5 bases and V 6 bases, and 10 bases lay outside the gene matches. This CDR3 has 17 amino acids. The source was unstimulated CD4+ T cells sorted from spleen or lymph node cells, collected before transplant. The J gene is TRBJ2-3, the V gene TRBV2; TRBD2 agrees at 14 bases. This TCR came from a human donor who was the organ donor for an intestinal transplant. The CDR3 here is CASSPGLAGGLGDTQYF. CDR3 in DNA: TGTGCCAGCAGCCCAGGACTAGCGGGGGGCCTCGGAGATACGCAGTATTTT. The whole variable domain, remainder taken from reference TRBV2 and TRBJ2-3, is EPEVTQTPSHQVTQMGQEVILRCVPISNHLYFYWYRQILGQKVEFLVSFYNNEISEKSEIFDDQFSVERPDGSNFTLKIRSTKLEDSAMYFCASSPGLAGGLGDTQYFGPGTRLTVL.